What follows are 28 T cell receptor beta chains derived from one specimen sequenced in a study of T cell changes during pregnancy in multiple sclerosis. Sequencing was performed with immunoSEQ multiplex PCR; in TCRdb, only in-frame clones are kept and a portion is missing. The repertoire consists of some 100,000 clones, with about 91% occurring once and the leading ten covering around 3.2%. This sample comprised peripheral blood, obtained in the second trimester of pregnancy. The receptors originated from a female donor with multiple sclerosis, enrolled in a pregnancy study.

The rearrangement uses TRBV4-2 and TRBJ1-5, with no clear D. The V and J ends lost 4 bases and 7 bases respectively, with 8 bases between them. CDR1 is LGHNA and CDR2 is YNFKEQ in the germline V gene. The CDR3 sequence is 12 residues long. CDR3 in amino acids: CASSPDTQPQHF. CDR3 DNA: TGTGCCAGCAGCCCCGACACGCAGCCCCAGCATTTT.

This chain connects TRBV19 to TRBJ2-3; TRBD1 is a possible D gene (9 bases). Per the germline V gene, CDR1 is LNHDA and CDR2 is SQIVND (reference sequence). This CDR3 spans 21 amino acids. Between the trimmed V and J ends, which lost 5 bases and 6 bases, there was a span of 36 bases. For the CDR3, the DNA is TGTGCCAGTAGTCGTGCCGGGACAGGGTCTAGGAGCGGGAGATTGGCGGATACGCAGTATTTT. It codes for CASSRAGTGSRSGRLADTQYF.

This rearrangement joins TRBV27 to TRBJ2-7; 9 nucleotides match TRBD1. CDR1 and CDR2 from the germline V gene are MNHEY and SMNVEV (reference sequence). V shed 5 bases, J shed 3 bases, and the junction held 5 bases outside the gene matches. This CDR3 is built from 14 residues. The CDR3 DNA is TGTGCCAGCAGTCTTACGACAGGGGGCTACGAGCAGTACTTC. Residues: CASSLTTGGYEQYF.

The CDR3 protein is CASSGLGSYNEQFF. In nucleotides, the CDR3 is TGTGCCAGCAGTGGACTAGGGTCCTACAATGAGCAGTTCTTC. The gene calls are TRBV7-2 and TRBJ2-1; 7 bases line up with TRBD2. Germline V gene data show CDR1 as SGHTA and CDR2 as FQGNSA. The CDR3 is 14 residues long. The junction had 3 bases not matched to a gene; V was cut back by 6 bases and J by 1 base.

With respect to this clone: This same CDR3 is encoded by further DNA sequences in the sample. The chain links TRBV5-1 to TRBJ2-7; a possible D gene is TRBD1 (6 bases). The V gene lost 4 bases and the J gene lost 5 bases, with 22 bases spanning the gap. CDR1 and CDR2 from the germline V gene are SGHRS and YFSETQ. The CDR3 contains 16 residues. This CDR3 reads CASSPHARQGSNEQYF. In nucleotides, the CDR3 is TGCGCCAGCAGCCCCCACGCGAGGCAGGGGAGCAACGAGCAGTACTTC.

The chain joins TRBV10-3 to TRBJ1-2; TRBD1 agrees at 8 bases. With 6 bases clipped from V and 5 bases from J, the junction kept 20 bases outside the gene matches. This CDR3 has 18 residues. Germline-derived CDR1 and CDR2 are ENHRY and SYGVKD. CDR3 loop: CAIRDQGADPSEAYGYTF. The CDR3 region has the DNA TGTGCCATCAGGGATCAGGGGGCGGATCCATCAGAGGCGTATGGCTACACCTTC.

This chain links TRBV7-3 with TRBJ2-1, with 7 bases that match TRBD2. J lost 8 bases, V lost 3 bases, and 10 bases had no gene match. CDR1 SGHTA and CDR2 FQGTGA come from the germline V gene. This CDR3 region has 15 residues. The CDR3 sequence: CASSFGNGRMDEQFF. The CDR3 DNA is TGTGCCAGCAGCTTCGGTAACGGGAGGATGGATGAGCAGTTCTTC.

J is TRBJ2-2 and V is TRBV5-6; tentatively, D is TRBD2 (6 bases). Trimming took off 3 bases at V and 7 bases at J, with 13 bases between the two ends. The CDR3 totals 14 residues. Germline V gene data show CDR1 as SGHDT and CDR2 as YYEEEE. This CDR3 reads CASSSAGSIGELFF. The CDR3 region has the DNA TGTGCCAGCAGCTCCGCCGGGAGCATCGGGGAGCTGTTTTTT.

The chain carries TRBV11-2 and TRBJ2-7; possibly TRBD2 for D (6 bases). Looked up from germline, CDR1 is SGHAT and CDR2 is FQNNGV. The CDR3 runs to 14 residues. The V gene lost 1 base and the J gene lost 3 bases, with 10 bases spanning the gap. The CDR3 coding sequence is TGTGCCAGCAGCTTAGCAGGCGGGGTCTACGAGCAGTACTTC. Its protein product is CASSLAGGVYEQYF.

This chain uses TRBV15 with TRBJ1-5, with 10 bases lining up with TRBD1. CDR3 size: 16 residues. Germline assignment: CDR1 LNHNV and CDR2 YYDKDF (reference sequence). J was trimmed by 7 bases and V by 0 bases; bases with no gene match: 6. CDR3: CATSRDKTGGRQPQHF. DNA for the CDR3: TGTGCCACCAGCAGAGATAAGACAGGGGGCAGGCAGCCCCAGCATTTT.

A few counts support this clone. This chain joins TRBV30 and TRBJ1-2; 7 nucleotides match TRBD1. The CDR3 is 14 residues long. Germline values: CDR1 GTSNPN, CDR2 SVGIG (reference sequence). With 0 bases clipped from V and 3 bases from J, the junction kept 4 bases outside the gene matches. The CDR3 reads CAWSVSTGYYGYTF. CDR3 bases: TGTGCCTGGAGTGTATCGACAGGGTACTATGGCTACACCTTC.

The chain joins TRBV2 to TRBJ1-2, with D tentatively TRBD1 (5 bases). The germline V and J ends were trimmed by 6 bases and 7 bases, with 21 bases remaining between them. CDR3 size: 15 residues. Looked up from germline, CDR1 is SNHLY and CDR2 is FYNNEI. The CDR3 loop is CASSGGSQGVPGYTF. DNA of the CDR3: TGTGCCAGCAGCGGGGGGTCCCAGGGCGTCCCTGGCTACACCTTC.

The CDR3 loop reads CASSQRQGALSYEQYF. The CDR3 region has the DNA TGTGCCAGCAGCCAGAGACAGGGGGCTTTATCTTACGAGCAGTACTTC. V gene TRBV14 combines with J gene TRBJ2-7; 10 bases are a match to TRBD1. The CDR3 runs to 16 residues. Germline loops: CDR1 SGHDN, CDR2 FVKESK. V was clipped by 3 bases and J by 4 bases; unmatched bases: 9.

The CDR3: CASSERWGGAFF. In DNA form, the CDR3 reads TGTGCCAGCAGTGAAAGGTGGGGGGGAGCTTTCTTT. The chain recombines TRBV2 with TRBJ1-1, with TRBD1 as a possible D gene (5 bases). The V end lost 2 bases, the J end lost 10 bases, and 11 bases lay between the germline ends. The CDR3 runs to 12 residues. Germline CDR1 reads SNHLY; CDR2 reads FYNNEI.

The V call is TRBV11-3, the J call TRBJ2-1; TRBD1 is a possible D gene (5 bases). Germline CDR1 reads SGHNT; CDR2 reads YENEEA. There are 15 residues in the CDR3. Trimming took off 3 bases at V and 2 bases at J, with 11 bases between the two ends. Written as DNA, the CDR3 is TGTGCCAGCAGCTTCGGCAGGGCGACCTACAATGAGCAGTTCTTC. Translating gives CASSFGRATYNEQFF.

This clone has only a few counts. The rearrangement uses TRBV5-4 and TRBJ1-2, with D possibly being TRBD1 (5 bases). Germline CDR1 SGHNT, CDR2 YYREEE (reference sequence). The CDR3 is 14 residues long. The V end was cut by 0 bases, the J end by 7 bases, with 13 bases between. The CDR3 region has the DNA TGTGCCAGCAGCTTGGCCGGGGGGTTGAGTGGCTACACCTTC. Translating it yields CASSLAGGLSGYTF. The full variable domain, in which reference TRBV5-4 and TRBJ1-2 provide the parts outside the CDR3, is ETGVTQSPTHLIKTRGQQVTLRCSSQSGHNTVSWYQQALGQGPQFIFQYYREEENGRGNFPPRFSGLQFPNYSSELNVNALELDDSALYLCASSLAGGLSGYTFGSGTRLTVV.

The chain recombines TRBV7-3 with TRBJ2-2, with D unclear. Germline loops: CDR1 SGHTA, CDR2 FQGTGA. V was trimmed by 5 bases and J by 2 bases, leaving 6 bases between them. This CDR3 contains 13 residues. CDR3 protein: CASSRLNTGELFF. CDR3 coding DNA: TGTGCCAGCAGCCGACTCAACACCGGGGAGCTGTTTTTT.

V gene TRBV7-9 combines with J gene TRBJ1-1; D remains ambiguous. The CDR3 spans 15 residues. Germline lookup yields CDR1 SEHNR and CDR2 FQNEAQ (reference sequence). Trimming shortened V by 4 bases and J by 1 base, and 13 bases separated the two germline ends. CDR3 protein: CASSSRRVRNTEAFF. The DNA of the CDR3 is TGTGCCAGCAGCTCCCGGCGGGTGCGGAACACTGAAGCTTTCTTT. Complete variable domain (other parts from reference TRBV7-9 and TRBJ1-1): DTGVSQNPRHKITKRGQNVTFRCDPISEHNRLYWYRQTLGQGPEFLTYFQNEAQLEKSRLLSDRFSAERPKGSFSTLEIQRTEQGDSAMYLCASSSRRVRNTEAFFGQGTRLTVV.

The V gene is TRBV5-8, the J gene TRBJ2-2; a possible D gene is TRBD1 (6 bases). The CDR3 length is 14 residues. Per germline, CDR1 SGHTS and CDR2 YDEGEE. V was pared by 4 bases and J by 6 bases, with 13 bases between. The CDR3 loop reads CASSHRDGAGELFF. The CDR3 nucleotides read TGTGCCAGCAGCCACAGGGACGGGGCCGGGGAGCTGTTTTTT. Full variable domain (remainder filled in from reference TRBV5-8 and TRBJ2-2): EAGVTQSPTHLIKTRGQQATLRCSPISGHTSVYWYQQALGLGLQFLLWYDEGEERNRGNFPPRFSGRQFPNYSSELNVNALELEDSALYLCASSHRDGAGELFFGEGSRLTVL.

This chain links TRBV27 with TRBJ2-7; D is perhaps TRBD1 (5 bases). The CDR3 sequence is 13 residues long. Germline V gene sequence: CDR1 MNHEY, CDR2 SMNVEV (reference sequence). V dropped 6 bases and J dropped 6 bases, with 15 bases sitting between them. The CDR3 DNA follows: TGTGCCAGCAGCACCCGGTGGGGCCGCGAGCAGTACTTC. It translates to CASSTRWGREQYF.

CDR3 DNA: TGTGCCATCAGTCCCTGGGCCACAGGAACCGGGGAGCTGTTTTTT. Translation gives CAISPWATGTGELFF. The chain combines TRBV10-3 with TRBJ2-2; D perhaps matches TRBD1 (5 bases). This CDR3 is 15 amino acids long. Germline CDR1 is ENHRY and CDR2 is SYGVKD. Trimming left V 5 bases short and J 5 bases short, with 15 bases between.

The chain links TRBV19 to TRBJ2-2; 8 nucleotides agree with TRBD1. CDR3 length: 16 amino acids. Trimming at V came to 6 bases and at J to 2 bases, leaving 8 bases not matched to a gene. Germline V gene sequence: CDR1 LNHDA, CDR2 SQIVND (reference sequence). In DNA form, the CDR3 reads TGTGCCAGTAGCACCCTACAGGGGGTTAACACCGGGGAGCTGTTTTTT. Its protein product is CASSTLQGVNTGELFF.

The V call is TRBV4-3, the J call TRBJ2-1; tentative D call: TRBD2 (6 bases). The CDR3 contains 19 residues. Between the trimmed V and J ends, which lost 4 bases and 0 bases, there was a span of 22 bases. CDR1 and CDR2 from the germline V gene are LGHNA and YSLEER. This CDR3 is CASSPSAVMEGSSYNEQFF. The CDR3 DNA reads as TGCGCCAGCAGCCCGTCCGCTGTCATGGAGGGAAGCTCCTACAATGAGCAGTTCTTC.

This clone was recorded a few times. The chain links TRBV5-4 to TRBJ1-2; maybe TRBD1 (6 bases). The CDR3 is 13 amino acids. Trimming took 0 bases from V and 6 from J, leaving 9 bases between them. Germline V CDR1 and CDR2: SGHNT, YYREEE (reference sequence). Here the CDR3 reads CASSLAEGDGYTF. The DNA for the CDR3 is TGTGCCAGCAGCTTGGCCGAGGGGGATGGCTACACCTTC.

This clone was picked up one time. The chain recombines TRBV28 with TRBJ1-1, with 8 bases aligning to TRBD1. The CDR3 sequence is 15 residues long. CDR1 and CDR2 (germline): MDHEN, SYDVKM. With V trimmed by 3 bases and J by 0 bases, 3 bases remained unmatched. CDR3 sequence: CASSLATGVNTEAFF. CDR3 DNA sequence: TGTGCCAGCAGTTTGGCGACAGGGGTGAACACTGAAGCTTTCTTT.

The V call is TRBV6-6, the J call TRBJ2-3; 11 nucleotides line up with TRBD2. The V gene's germline CDR1 is MNHNY and CDR2 SVGAGI (reference sequence). The CDR3 sequence is 15 residues long. Trimming at V came to 6 bases and at J to 12 bases, leaving 14 bases not matched to a gene. Written as DNA, the CDR3 is TGTGCCAGCAGCAACCCCGGGACTAGCGGCCCCTTTCAGTATTTT. Translated, it gives CASSNPGTSGPFQYF.

The chain couples TRBV2 to TRBJ2-5; the D is unclear. V was shortened by 1 base and J by 0 bases, with 6 bases between the two germline ends. The length of the CDR3 is 14 residues. Germline CDR1 reads SNHLY; CDR2 reads FYNNEI. The CDR3 is CASSEGQYQETQYF. The DNA of the CDR3 is TGTGCCAGCAGTGAAGGGCAGTACCAAGAGACCCAGTACTTC. The whole variable domain, remainder taken from reference TRBV2 and TRBJ2-5, is EPEVTQTPSHQVTQMGQEVILRCVPISNHLYFYWYRQILGQKVEFLVSFYNNEISEKSEIFDDQFSVERPDGSNFTLKIRSTKLEDSAMYFCASSEGQYQETQYFGPGTRLLVL.

This chain uses TRBV7-2 with TRBJ1-1, with unresolved D. The V end was cut by 4 bases, the J end by 3 bases, with 9 bases between. The CDR3 is 13 amino acids. Germline CDR1 reads SGHTA; CDR2 reads FQGNSA. The DNA of the CDR3 is TGTGCCAGCAGCTCTACCGGGTACACTGAAGCTTTCTTT. As protein: CASSSTGYTEAFF.